This T cell receptor beta chain was observed in a study of blood T cell repertoires in COVID-19. Across the study: Sites across the United States, Italy and Spain contributed samples from acute and convalescent COVID-19. The cDNA or gDNA used as material had been derived from T cells, B-cell-depleted T cells, or PBMCs.

Source study methods: Researchers report that nucleated cell counts were estimated from reference gene primer amplification. Here immunoSEQ multiplex PCR was the method, and the copy in TCRdb shows in-frame clones only, minus some. The DNA gave D and trimming, while V, J and clone size come from that table. Of 170,000 or so clones listed, nearly 90% were seen once; the top ten hold approximately 2%. Germline CDR1 and CDR2: DFQATT and SNEGSKA (reference sequence). The length of the CDR3 is 16 residues. V dropped 3 bases and J dropped 4; count of bases not matched to a gene: 7. The specimen sequenced was peripheral blood. This TCR was sampled from a man between 18 and 35 years old who had recovered from COVID-19. The rearrangement links TRBV20-1 to TRBJ2-5; 14 bases align to TRBD2. The CDR3 spells CSASRTGTSGRETQYF. In DNA form, the CDR3 reads TGCAGTGCTAGTCGCACCGGGACTAGCGGGAGAGAGACCCAGTACTTC.